This is a list of T cell receptor beta chains from one sample in a study of shared clonotypes between healthy human individuals. Produced via immunoSEQ multiplex PCR; TCRdb's table is partial and in-frame only. The table shows some 2,000,000 clones, with 90% to 95% occurring only once. Sequencing was done on a sample of naive CD4+ T cells sorted from blood. The receptor set was obtained from a young man in good health. Each CDR3 is given with its conserved first and last residue. The D gene is left open where the match is weak. Clone size appears in some rows only: once, few, many, or a class for an expanded clone.

V gene	clone size	J gene	D gene	CDR3 DNA	CDR3 protein
TRBV6-5	-	TRBJ1-3	-	TGTGCCAGCAGCCTAACGGTGTCCTCTGGAAACACCATATATTTT	CASSLTVSSGNTIYF
TRBV29-1	-	TRBJ1-2	-	TGCAGCGCGTATGGCTACACCTTC	CSAYGYTF
TRBV5-6	-	TRBJ2-1	TRBD2	TGTGCCAGCAGCCAAACCGGGACTAGCGTCCTCGATGAGCAGTTCTTC	CASSQTGTSVLDEQFF
TRBV5-6	-	TRBJ2-1	TRBD2	TGTGCCAGCAGCTTGGTAGGGAATCCGGGACTAGCGCGCAATGAGCAGTTCTTC	CASSLVGNPGLARNEQFF
TRBV6-5	-	TRBJ1-5	-	TGTGCCAGCAGACCGGGACCGCTTAGCAATCAGCCCCAGCATTTT	CASRPGPLSNQPQHF
TRBV7-2	many	TRBJ2-2	-	TGTGCCAGCAGCTTAGCCGGCACCGGGGAGCTGTTTTTT	CASSLAGTGELFF
TRBV11-2	-	TRBJ2-1	TRBD2	TGTGCCAGCAGCAATGGACTAGCCAGCCACAATGAGCAGTTCTTC	CASSNGLASHNEQFF
TRBV5-1	-	TRBJ2-3	TRBD1	TGCGCCAGCAGCCCGACAGGGACGGGGTCAGATACGCAGTATTTT	CASSPTGTGSDTQYF
TRBV10-3	-	TRBJ2-3	TRBD1	TGTGCCATCAGTGGACAACAGGGGGCCCCAAGCACAGATACGCAGTATTTT	CAISGQQGAPSTDTQYF
TRBV5-1	-	TRBJ1-2	-	TGCGCCAGCAGCTTCGCCGGGGGGTCCTTCTATGGCTACACCTTC	CASSFAGGSFYGYTF
TRBV13	-	TRBJ1-5	TRBD1	TGTGCCAGCAACTCCGGGACAGTCAGGAATCAGCCCCAGCATTTT	CASNSGTVRNQPQHF
TRBV9	-	TRBJ2-2	-	TGTGCCAGCAGCGGATCAGCTAGCACCGGGGAGCTGTTTTTT	CASSGSASTGELFF
TRBV12-5	-	TRBJ2-7	-	TGTGCTAGTGGTTTGGGAAACGGTTTTACTCCCTACGAGCAGTACTTC	CASGLGNGFTPYEQYF
TRBV11-2	-	TRBJ1-5	TRBD1	TGTGCCGGAAGCTGGGACCGGCACAGGGGAGGTAGCAATCAGCCCCAGCATTTT	CAGSWDRHRGGSNQPQHF
TRBV28	once	TRBJ2-7	-	TGTGCCAGCACCCTCCCCTCCGGACGGAAACCTTCCTACGAGCAGTACTTC	CASTLPSGRKPSYEQYF
TRBV5-4	-	TRBJ2-3	TRBD1	TGTGCCAGCAGCTTGGGCAGGGGGTCCACAGATACGCAGTATTTT	CASSLGRGSTDTQYF
TRBV29-1	-	TRBJ2-7	-	TGCAGCGTTGAACTGTGGGGCTTC	CSVELWGF
TRBV6-5	-	TRBJ1-1	-	TGTGCCAGCAGTTACTCGAGTCCAGGCACTGAAGCTTTCTTT	CASSYSSPGTEAFF
TRBV18	once	TRBJ2-1	-	TGTGCCAGCTCAAAAGCAGGACCATACAATGAGCAGTTCTTC	CASSKAGPYNEQFF
TRBV28	-	TRBJ1-5	TRBD1	TGTGCCAGCAGTGTGGACAGGTTAAATCAGCCCCAGCATTTT	CASSVDRLNQPQHF
TRBV4-3	once	TRBJ2-3	TRBD2	TGCGCCAGCAGCCAAGTAACGGGAGGTGCAGATACGCAGTATTTT	CASSQVTGGADTQYF
TRBV6-5	-	TRBJ2-7	-	TGTGCCAGCAGTTACTCGAGGTCAGGTTACCACGAGCAGTACTTC	CASSYSRSGYHEQYF
TRBV28	-	TRBJ2-4	TRBD2	TGTGCCAGCAGTTTACTCACTAGCGGGATAGCCAAAAACATTCAGTACTTC	CASSLLTSGIAKNIQYF
TRBV19	-	TRBJ1-2	-	TGTGCCAGTAGTCCCTCGGGGGATAACTATGGCTACACCTTC	CASSPSGDNYGYTF
TRBV9	-	TRBJ1-3	-	TGTGCCAGCAGCGTAACGGGAAACACCATATATTTT	CASSVTGNTIYF
TRBV7-9	-	TRBJ1-3	-	TGTGCCAGCAGCTTATGGATGGCCAGGACCTCTGGAAACACCATATATTTT	CASSLWMARTSGNTIYF
TRBV4-1	-	TRBJ1-6	-	TGCGCCAGCAGCCAAGTAGTGAACAGTGAATATAATTCACCCCTCCACTTT	CASSQVVNSEYNSPLHF
TRBV5-4	-	TRBJ1-2	-	TGTGCCAGCAGCAGGGGGACTGCTTCGTCTAACTATGGCTACACCTTC	CASSRGTASSNYGYTF
TRBV18	-	TRBJ2-3	TRBD1	TGTGCCAGCTCATCACAGGGGGGCACAGATACGCAGTATTTT	CASSSQGGTDTQYF
TRBV25-1	-	TRBJ1-4	-	TGTGCCAGCAGCCCCTTCACAACTAATGAAAAACTGTTTTTT	CASSPFTTNEKLFF
TRBV30	-	TRBJ1-5	-	TGTGCCTGGAGTGAGGTTGGGTATAGCCAGCCCCAGCATTTT	CAWSEVGYSQPQHF
TRBV7-9	-	TRBJ1-1	TRBD1	TGTGCCAGCAGCTTCATCGTGCATCCCGGGACAGGGGGACCCACAGAAGCTTTCTTT	CASSFIVHPGTGGPTEAFF
TRBV5-1	-	TRBJ2-7	TRBD2	TGCGCCAGCGCCCGACAAGCGGGAGAGTCCTACGAGCAGTACTTC	CASARQAGESYEQYF
TRBV7-5	once	TRBJ1-1	-	TGTGCCAGAAGCCCCGGGTCGAACACTGAAGCTTTCTTT	CARSPGSNTEAFF
TRBV7-9	-	TRBJ1-4	TRBD1	TGTGCCAGCAGCCCAGGACAGGAGAATGAAAAACTGTTTTTT	CASSPGQENEKLFF
TRBV6-6	-	TRBJ2-3	TRBD2	TGTGCCAGCAGATGGCGGGGGAACACAGATACGCAGTATTTT	CASRWRGNTDTQYF
TRBV10-3	-	TRBJ2-7	TRBD1	TGTGCCATCAGGACAGGGTCAGCCGTCTACGAGCAGTACTTC	CAIRTGSAVYEQYF
TRBV10-1	-	TRBJ2-3	-	TGCGCCAGCAGTGAGTCGGGAGTAAGCACAGATACGCAGTATTTT	CASSESGVSTDTQYF
TRBV2	-	TRBJ2-7	-	TGTGCCAGTTTGACAGGAGTGATGAACGAGCAGTACTTC	CASLTGVMNEQYF
TRBV10-3	once	TRBJ1-2	-	TGTGCCAGCAGTGGCGATGACGGAGGCTACACCTTC	CASSGDDGGYTF
TRBV5-1	-	TRBJ1-6	-	TGCGCCAGCAGCTTGGCGGAGGGCCGGTCACCCCTCCACTTT	CASSLAEGRSPLHF
TRBV4-1	once	TRBJ2-7	TRBD1	TGCGCCAGCAGCCAAGATAGGGTGGGCAGGACAGGGAGCTCCTACGAGCAGTACTTC	CASSQDRVGRTGSSYEQYF
TRBV11-2	-	TRBJ1-1	TRBD1	TGTGCCAGCAGCTCAGGGACAGTGACGAACACTGAAGCTTTCTTT	CASSSGTVTNTEAFF
TRBV9	-	TRBJ2-7	-	TGTGCCAGCAGCTGGGGGACGGTTTCCTACGAGCAGTACTTC	CASSWGTVSYEQYF
TRBV28	-	TRBJ2-7	TRBD2	TGTGCCAGCAGTCGCTCAACCCGGGACTATGGCGAGCAGTACTTC	CASSRSTRDYGEQYF
TRBV6-1	once	TRBJ2-7	-	TGTGCCAGTACGGCCGGGGACGATAGCTACGAGCAGTACTTC	CASTAGDDSYEQYF
TRBV18	once	TRBJ2-1	-	TGTGCCAGCTCATCCCGGACTGGATTGTCCTACAATGAGCAGTTCTTC	CASSSRTGLSYNEQFF
TRBV7-6	once	TRBJ2-1	TRBD2	TGTGCCAGCAGCTTAGAGTTGGGACTAGCCAAGTTCTTC	CASSLELGLAKFF
TRBV12-5	once	TRBJ2-4	TRBD1	TGTGCTAGTGGTGTTGCCCCGGGACAGGGGGGGACCAAAAACATTCAGTACTTC	CASGVAPGQGGTKNIQYF
TRBV2	-	TRBJ2-3	TRBD2	TGTGCCAGCAGAGACCTCAGCGGGAGGGCCCCAGATACGCAGTATTTT	CASRDLSGRAPDTQYF
TRBV5-4	-	TRBJ1-2	TRBD1	TGTGCCAGCAGCGTGCGGGTCGCGGCAGGGGGCGATACTGGCTACACCTTC	CASSVRVAAGGDTGYTF
TRBV5-1	-	TRBJ1-5	-	TGCGCCAGCAGCTTGGTCGCAGGGTTGGATCAGCCCCAGCATTTT	CASSLVAGLDQPQHF
TRBV10-1	-	TRBJ1-1	-	TGCGCCAGCAGTGAGTCGGGGACTGAAGCTTTCTTT	CASSESGTEAFF
TRBV29-1	-	TRBJ1-2	-	TGCAGCGCCCTGGACACGTCTAACTATGGCTACACCTTC	CSALDTSNYGYTF
TRBV18	-	TRBJ2-6	TRBD1	TGTGCCAGCTCACTACTAGGACAGGCCCTCTCTGGGGCCAACGTCCTGACTTTC	CASSLLGQALSGANVLTF